The present entry profiles one T cell receptor (beta chain) with its context. The data stem from a study of T cell changes during pregnancy in multiple sclerosis. Libraries were prepared by immunoSEQ multiplex PCR; TCRdb keeps only in-frame clonotypes and omits some of them. The sample has 70,000 to 75,000 clones; roughly 92% are singletons. Per the germline V gene, CDR1 is MNHEY and CDR2 is SMNVEV (reference sequence). This CDR3 is built from 16 residues. V was trimmed by 3 bases and J by 5 bases, leaving 17 bases between them. The rearrangement uses TRBV27 and TRBJ2-1, with TRBD2 as a possible D gene (5 bases). The TCR sequence derives from a female donor with multiple sclerosis, enrolled in a pregnancy study. The material sequenced was peripheral blood, taken before pregnancy. As DNA, the CDR3 is TGTGCCAGCAGTTTGACGTTGAGGGAGTGGGACAATGAGCAGTTCTTC. It yields the protein CASSLTLREWDNEQFF.